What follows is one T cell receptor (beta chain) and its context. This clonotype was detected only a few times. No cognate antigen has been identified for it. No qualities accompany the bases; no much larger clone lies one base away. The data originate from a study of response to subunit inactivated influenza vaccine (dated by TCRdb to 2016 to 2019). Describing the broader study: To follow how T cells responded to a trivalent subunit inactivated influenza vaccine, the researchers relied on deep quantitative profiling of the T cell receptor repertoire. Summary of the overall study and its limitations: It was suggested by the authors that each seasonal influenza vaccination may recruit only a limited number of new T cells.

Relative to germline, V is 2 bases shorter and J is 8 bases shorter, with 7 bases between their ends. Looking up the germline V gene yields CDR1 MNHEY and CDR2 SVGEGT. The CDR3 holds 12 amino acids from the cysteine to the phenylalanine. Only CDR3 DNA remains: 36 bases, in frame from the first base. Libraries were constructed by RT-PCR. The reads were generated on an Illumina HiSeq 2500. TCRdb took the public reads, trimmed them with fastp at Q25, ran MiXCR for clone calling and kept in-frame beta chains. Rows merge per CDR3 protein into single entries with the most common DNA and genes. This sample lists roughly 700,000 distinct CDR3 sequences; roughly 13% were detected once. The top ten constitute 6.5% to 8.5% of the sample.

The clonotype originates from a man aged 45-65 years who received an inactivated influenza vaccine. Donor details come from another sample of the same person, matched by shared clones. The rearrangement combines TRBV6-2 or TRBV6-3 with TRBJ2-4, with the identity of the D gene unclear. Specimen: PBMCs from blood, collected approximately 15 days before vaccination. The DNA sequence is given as TGTGCCAGCAGTTACAGTCGGGACATTCAGTACTTC. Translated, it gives CASSYSRDIQYF.